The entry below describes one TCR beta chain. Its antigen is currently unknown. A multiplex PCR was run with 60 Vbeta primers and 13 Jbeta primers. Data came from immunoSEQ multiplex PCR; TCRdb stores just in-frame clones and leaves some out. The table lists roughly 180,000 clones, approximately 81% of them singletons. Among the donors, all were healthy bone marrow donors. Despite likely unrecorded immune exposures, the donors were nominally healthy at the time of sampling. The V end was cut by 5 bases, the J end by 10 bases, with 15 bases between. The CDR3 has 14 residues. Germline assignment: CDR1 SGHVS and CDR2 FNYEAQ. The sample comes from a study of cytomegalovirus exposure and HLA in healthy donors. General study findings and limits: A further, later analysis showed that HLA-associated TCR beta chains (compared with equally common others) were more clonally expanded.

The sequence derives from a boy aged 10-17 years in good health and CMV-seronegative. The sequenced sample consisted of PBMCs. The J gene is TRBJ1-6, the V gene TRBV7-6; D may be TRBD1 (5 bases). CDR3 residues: CASSREAGTSPLHF. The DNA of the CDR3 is TGTGCCAGCAGCCGGGAGGCAGGGACCTCACCCCTCCACTTT.